Shown below are 2 T cell receptor beta chains from a single sample sequenced in a study of cytomegalovirus exposure and HLA in healthy donors (dated by TCRdb to between 2016 and 2019). Libraries were built with the immunoSEQ multiplex PCR assay. For the multiplex PCR, a mixture combining 60 forward primers for TCR Vbeta segments and 13 reverse primers for TCR Jbeta segments was used. As stored in TCRdb, this immuneACCESS dataset retains in-frame rearrangements with V and J assigned. A fraction of the clones does not appear; measured against another copy, unresolved V genes explain less than half of the discrepancy, and the remainder lacks a known reason. The sample table holds about 160,000 clones, of which almost 85% were seen once. Together, the top ten hold around 0.97% of the sample. The sequenced material came from PBMCs. These receptors were taken from a man aged 25-45 years in good health and CMV-seronegative.

The chain joins TRBV10-1 to TRBJ1-1, with TRBD1 matching 7 bases. Germline-derived CDR1 and CDR2 are WNHNN and SYGVQD (reference sequence). With V trimmed by 0 bases and J by 1 base, 2 bases remained unmatched. The CDR3 runs 15 residues. CDR3 protein: CASSESPGGNTEAFF. The CDR3 coding sequence is TGCGCCAGCAGTGAGTCCCCAGGGGGGAACACTGAAGCTTTCTTT.

The CDR3 is CASSRLAGGMVAGNEQFF. CDR3 in DNA: TGTGCCAGCAGTCGACTAGCGGGAGGGATGGTAGCGGGCAATGAGCAGTTCTTC. The rearrangement uses TRBV2 and TRBJ2-1, with 14 bases fitting TRBD2. This CDR3 region has 18 residues. The V segment lost 5 bases and the J segment 6 bases; nucleotides outside the gene matches: 12. Germline-derived CDR1 and CDR2 are SNHLY and FYNNEI.